One and the same sample provided the 11 T cell receptor beta chains below, sequenced in a study of cytomegalovirus exposure and HLA in healthy donors. Use of 60 Vbeta and 13 Jbeta primers characterized the PCR. Only in-frame clones appear in the TCRdb table, and some are missing; sequencing was by immunoSEQ multiplex PCR. The data hold roughly 190,000 clones, with 80% to 85% observed a single time. Sequencing was carried out using PBMCs. All receptors derive from a woman in her late teens or twenties in good health and CMV-seronegative.

The chain uses TRBV18 and TRBJ2-1; a weak D match, TRBD2 (6 bases). CDR1 and CDR2 from the germline V gene are KGHSH and LQKENI. The CDR3 consists of 17 residues. Trimming took off 1 base at V and 8 bases at J, with 21 bases between the two ends. CDR3 nucleotide sequence: TGTGCCAGCTCACCACAATCGGGGATAGCGGCCTGGGATGAGCAGTTCTTC. It codes for CASSPQSGIAAWDEQFF.

This clone appeared once. The CDR3 DNA follows: TGTGCCAGCAGTTACTCCGGCAGGGGGAACACTGAAGCTTTCTTT. Translation: CASSYSGRGNTEAFF. The chain couples TRBV6-5 to TRBJ1-1; the D gene is possibly TRBD1 (6 bases). Trimming removed 0 bases at V and 1 base at J, with 9 bases between. Germline loops: CDR1 MNHEY, CDR2 SVGAGI. CDR3 length: 15 residues.

J is TRBJ2-7 and V is TRBV7-2; the D gene is possibly TRBD1 (6 bases). The V end lost 5 bases, the J end lost 0 bases, and 14 bases lay between the germline ends. The CDR3 is 15 amino acids. CDR1 is SGHTA, CDR2 FQGNSA, per germline. DNA for the CDR3: TGTGCCAGCAGCCCGGACAGTTCAAGCTCCTACGAGCAGTACGTC. Its translation: CASSPDSSSSYEQYV.

This chain uses TRBV25-1 with TRBJ1-2; 7 bases fit TRBD1. This CDR3 has 18 amino acids. V lost 5 bases and J lost 3; bases outside the gene matches: 18. In germline, CDR1 is MGHDK, CDR2 SYGVNS. The CDR3 here is CASSPARRTGVLYYGYTF. CDR3 nucleotide sequence: TGTGCCAGCAGTCCCGCTCGCCGGACAGGAGTATTATACTATGGCTACACCTTC.

The chain links TRBV11-2 to TRBJ2-3, with a possible D match to TRBD1 (6 bases). The CDR3 is 15 residues long. The germline gives CDR1 SGHAT, CDR2 FQNNGV. The V end lost 1 base, the J end lost 2 bases, and 10 bases lay between the germline ends. CDR3: CASSLGQVFTDTQYF. The CDR3 coding sequence is TGTGCCAGCAGCTTAGGACAGGTATTCACAGATACGCAGTATTTT.

The CDR3 spells CASSLGPAYYGYTF. The CDR3 region has the DNA TGTGCCAGCAGTTTGGGGCCTGCATACTATGGCTACACCTTC. The chain links TRBV6-6 to TRBJ1-2, with D perhaps TRBD1 (5 bases). V was pared by 4 bases and J by 3 bases, with 12 bases between. The CDR3 spans 14 residues. Germline V gives CDR1 MNHNY, CDR2 SVGAGI (reference sequence).

The chain is built from TRBV5-6 and TRBJ1-1; no reliable D call. Looked up from germline, CDR1 is SGHDT and CDR2 is YYEEEE. This CDR3 region has 13 residues. V lost 2 bases, J lost 5 bases, and 10 bases lay in between. This CDR3 is CASSFSSGTEAFF. CDR3 DNA sequence: TGTGCCAGCAGCTTTTCTAGTGGGACTGAAGCTTTCTTT.

V usage is TRBV7-8 and J usage is TRBJ1-5; 10 bases match TRBD1. V shed 3 bases, J shed 2 bases, and the junction held 7 bases outside the gene matches. Germline V gene sequence: CDR1 SGHVS, CDR2 FQNEAQ. CDR3 length: 17 amino acids. The CDR3 DNA follows: TGTGCCAGCAGCTTGGACAGGGGGATCTATGGCAATCAGCCCCAGCATTTT. This codes for CASSLDRGIYGNQPQHF.

In nucleotides, the CDR3 is TGTGCCAGCAGCGCCGGGACTAGCCCAGAGACCCAGTACTTC. It is translated as CASSAGTSPETQYF. This chain links TRBV9 with TRBJ2-5; TRBD2 matches 9 bases. J was trimmed by 4 bases and V by 3 bases; bases with no gene match: 4. In germline, CDR1 is SGDLS, CDR2 YYNGEE. The CDR3 is made up of 14 amino acids.

In regard to this clone: The identical CDR3 is also encoded by other nucleotide sequences in the sample. The chain carries TRBV4-3 and TRBJ2-2, with 8 bases identical to TRBD2. The CDR3 runs to 16 residues. Trimming at V came to 3 bases and at J to 3 bases, leaving 6 bases not matched to a gene. Germline V CDR1 and CDR2: LGHNA, YSLEER. The CDR3: CASSHFGGGDTGELFF. The CDR3 nucleotides read TGCGCCAGCAGCCATTTCGGGGGGGGTGACACCGGGGAGCTGTTTTTT.

This chain uses TRBV27 with TRBJ1-6; 8 nucleotides align to TRBD1. The CDR3 covers 16 residues. In germline, CDR1 is MNHEY, CDR2 SMNVEV (reference sequence). Trimming took 0 bases from V and 7 from J; bases not matched to a gene: 5. This chain's CDR3 is CASSLSGQAINSPLHF. The CDR3 region has the DNA TGTGCCAGCAGTTTATCGGGACAGGCGATCAATTCACCCCTCCACTTT.